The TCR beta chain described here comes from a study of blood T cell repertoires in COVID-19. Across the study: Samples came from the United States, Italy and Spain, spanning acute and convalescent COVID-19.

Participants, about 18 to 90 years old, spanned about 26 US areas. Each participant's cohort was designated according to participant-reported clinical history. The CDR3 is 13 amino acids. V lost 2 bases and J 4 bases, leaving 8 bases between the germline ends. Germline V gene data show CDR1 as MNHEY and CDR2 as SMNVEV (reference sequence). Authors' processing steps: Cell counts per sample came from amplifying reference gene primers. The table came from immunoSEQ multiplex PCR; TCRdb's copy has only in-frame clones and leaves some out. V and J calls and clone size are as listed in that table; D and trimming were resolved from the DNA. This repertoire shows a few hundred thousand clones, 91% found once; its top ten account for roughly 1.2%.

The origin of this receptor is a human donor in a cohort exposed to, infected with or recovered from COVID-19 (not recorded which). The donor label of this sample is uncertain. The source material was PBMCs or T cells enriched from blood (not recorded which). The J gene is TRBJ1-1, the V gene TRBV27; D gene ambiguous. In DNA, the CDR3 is TGTGCCAGCAGTTTAACGAGGGTCACTGAAGCTTTCTTT. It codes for CASSLTRVTEAFF.